Below, 7 T cell receptor beta chains from the same sample are listed, as sequenced in a study of blood T cell repertoires in COVID-19. Assay used: immunoSEQ multiplex PCR; TCRdb lists only in-frame clones, some missing. Here the sample spans about 54,000 clones, 90% being singletons. Sample: peripheral blood. Receptors originate from a woman in her thirties or forties with active COVID-19.

The chain recombines TRBV4-3 with TRBJ1-4; perhaps TRBD1 as D (6 bases). This CDR3 contains 14 residues. CDR1 is LGHNA, CDR2 YSLEER, per germline. Deletions cut 4 bases from V and 7 bases from J, with 13 bases between. The CDR3 reads CASSPASRGEKLFF. CDR3 nucleotide sequence: TGCGCCAGCAGCCCAGCCAGCAGGGGTGAAAAACTGTTTTTT.

The chain uses TRBV3-1 (or the pseudogene TRBV3-2) and TRBJ2-3; 9 bases match TRBD2. The CDR3 has 16 residues. CDR1 is LGHDT, CDR2 YNNKEL, per germline (reference sequence). The V and J ends lost 2 bases and 2 bases, in that order; junction bases with no gene match: 5. CDR3 in DNA: TGTGCCAGCAGCCAAATAGCGGGGGACGACACAGATACGCAGTATTTT. Residues: CASSQIAGDDTDTQYF.

The chain's CDR3 is CSASRLAGVANTGELFF. Here the CDR3 DNA reads TGCAGTGCTAGTCGGCTAGCGGGCGTCGCGAACACCGGGGAGCTGTTTTTT. The chain couples TRBV20-1 to TRBJ2-2; 8 bases map to TRBD2. Germline V lookup: CDR1 DFQATT, CDR2 SNEGSKA (reference sequence). The J segment lost 0 bases and the V segment lost 3 bases, leaving 9 bases of the junction unmatched. This CDR3 is built from 17 residues.

The rearrangement joins TRBV7-9 to TRBJ1-6; 7 bases line up with TRBD1. V was pared by 5 bases and J by 7 bases, with 5 bases of the junction left unmatched. The CDR3 is made up of 14 amino acids. Per the germline V gene, CDR1 is SEHNR and CDR2 is FQNEAQ (reference sequence). CDR3 sequence reads: CASSQGQLNSPLHF. DNA for the CDR3: TGTGCCAGCAGCCAGGGACAGTTAAATTCACCCCTCCACTTT. The whole variable domain, filled in from reference TRBV7-9 and TRBJ1-6, reads DTGVSQNPRHKITKRGQNVTFRCDPISEHNRLYWYRQTLGQGPEFLTYFQNEAQLEKSRLLSDRFSAERPKGSFSTLEIQRTEQGDSAMYLCASSQGQLNSPLHFGNGTRLTVT.

The V and J genes are TRBV5-4 and TRBJ1-1; maybe TRBD1 (5 bases). Trimming shortened V by 2 bases and J by 0 bases, and 8 bases separated the two germline ends. From germline, CDR1 is SGHNT and CDR2 YYREEE (reference sequence). This CDR3 spans 14 amino acids. CDR3 protein: CASSFGGMNTEAFF. The CDR3 nucleotides read TGTGCCAGCAGCTTTGGGGGGATGAACACTGAAGCTTTCTTT.

This clone was found once. The chain has TRBV9 and TRBJ1-4; TRBD1 aligns across 10 bases. This CDR3 comprises 15 residues. V was pared by 1 base and J by 7 bases, with 4 bases of the junction left unmatched. CDR1 is SGDLS, CDR2 YYNGEE, per germline. Written as DNA, the CDR3 is TGTGCCAGCAGCGTACAGGGACAGGGGTCTGAAAAACTGTTTTTT. Protein sequence: CASSVQGQGSEKLFF.

This rearrangement joins TRBV3-1 (or the pseudogene TRBV3-2) to TRBJ2-2, with D perhaps matching TRBD1 (6 bases). There are 18 residues in the CDR3. Germline V gene data show CDR1 as LGHDT and CDR2 as YNNKEL (reference sequence). Trimming shortened V by 0 bases and J by 5 bases, and 19 bases separated the two germline ends. The CDR3 nucleotides read TGTGCCAGCAGCCAAGATCAACTTGGACAGTGGGGTACCGGGGAGCTGTTTTTT. Residues: CASSQDQLGQWGTGELFF.